The 25 T cell receptor beta chains presented below share a single source sample, sequenced in a study of CD8+ T cells in alopecia areata (dated by TCRdb to 2017 to 2018). Library generation was performed with the immunoSEQ multiplex PCR assay. For TCR sequencing, RNA was extracted from every sample and reverse transcribed into cDNA to serve as template. Held by TCRdb, this immuneACCESS table contains in-frame sequences only and omits some clones. Under half of the omission traces to an unresolved V gene where checked; the cause of the rest is unknown. The sample records some 11,000 clones, approximately 60% of which are singletons. The ten most abundant clones make up about 7.3% of the sample. The sample's time point label, decoded: baseline before oral tofacitinib. Lesional scalp punch biopsies and peripheral blood were collected from alopecia areata patients. This specimen consisted of skin, obtained at week 0. The source of these receptors is a human donor with alopecia areata.

A single count supports this clone. The chain couples TRBV6-4 to TRBJ2-7; 9 nucleotides align to TRBD2. The trim removed 2 bases at V and 0 bases at J, leaving 2 bases unmatched. Germline values: CDR1 MRHNA, CDR2 SNTAGT. The CDR3 is 15 amino acids. CDR3 in amino acids: CASSDPAGGSYEQYF. DNA of the CDR3: TGTGCCAGCAGTGACCCAGCGGGAGGCTCCTACGAGCAGTACTTC.

J is TRBJ1-6 and V is TRBV21-1. TRBV21-1 is a pseudogene. This CDR3 contains 16 residues. DNA of the CDR3: TGTGCCAGCAGCAAAGCGCGAGGGTACTATAATTCACCCCTCCACTTT. Its protein product is CASSKARGYYNSPLHF.

This clone was seen only a few times. The CDR3 loop is CASSQGPQGGDGYTF. The CDR3 region has the DNA TGCGCCAGCAGCCAAGGGCCACAGGGGGGAGATGGCTACACCTTC. The rearrangement joins TRBV4-1 to TRBJ1-2; 8 positions agree with TRBD1. The CDR3 loop spans 15 amino acids. Germline CDR1 and CDR2: MGHRA and YSYEKL. The V segment lost 1 base and the J segment 6 bases; nucleotides outside the gene matches: 7.

The chain recombines TRBV5-6 with TRBJ2-1; TRBD2 agrees at 8 bases. CDR3 length: 17 residues. The V segment lost 3 bases and the J segment 1 base; nucleotides outside the gene matches: 9. In germline, CDR1 is SGHDT, CDR2 YYEEEE. The CDR3: CASSSRAGGLSYNEQFF. CDR3 sequence (DNA): TGTGCCAGCAGCTCAAGGGCGGGGGGACTTTCCTACAATGAGCAGTTCTTC.

The chain combines TRBV14 with TRBJ2-7; D may correspond to TRBD1 or TRBD2 (6 bases each). CDR1 and CDR2 (germline): SGHDN, FVKESK. V was shortened by 7 bases and J by 7 bases, with 32 bases between the two germline ends. This CDR3 is 18 amino acids long. Written as DNA, the CDR3 is TGTGCCAGCAACTTTTGGGGGGCTCGGGACCAAGAAAAAAGGGAGCAGTACTTC. Encoded protein: CASNFWGARDQEKREQYF.

This chain uses TRBV7-2 with TRBJ1-2; perhaps TRBD1 as D (6 bases). V lost 6 bases to trimming and J lost 9 bases, with 11 bases between them. The CDR3 covers 11 residues. CDR1 is SGHTA, CDR2 FQGNSA, per germline. The CDR3 sequence is CASSLQGSYTF. In DNA form, the CDR3 reads TGTGCCAGCAGTTTACAGGGTAGCTACACCTTC.

The chain joins TRBV27 to TRBJ1-6, with D hard to call. The V end was cut by 5 bases, the J end by 7 bases, with 9 bases between. This CDR3 is 13 amino acids long. Germline V gene data show CDR1 as MNHEY and CDR2 as SMNVEV (reference sequence). CDR3 sequence (DNA): TGTGCCAGCAGTCCGGGGTCCAATTCACCCCTCCACTTT. Encoded protein: CASSPGSNSPLHF.

This rearrangement joins TRBV27 to TRBJ2-4; D might be TRBD1 or TRBD2, each matching 5 bases. CDR3 length equals 14 residues. V gave up 3 bases and J gave up 1 base, with 7 bases separating them. CDR1 and CDR2 from the germline V gene are MNHEY and SMNVEV (reference sequence). The CDR3 DNA sequence: TGTGCCAGCAGTTTTGAGGGGGCCAAAAACATTCAGTACTTC. This gives the protein CASSFEGAKNIQYF.

The V gene is TRBV29-1, the J gene TRBJ2-1, with a weak D call TRBD1 (6 bases). The germline V and J ends were trimmed by 0 bases and 0 bases, with 18 bases remaining between them. This CDR3 region has 18 residues. Germline V lookup: CDR1 SQVTM, CDR2 ANQGSEA. CDR3 region: CSVEDRGIDGRSYNEQFF. Written as DNA, the CDR3 is TGCAGCGTTGAAGATAGGGGGATCGATGGCCGCTCCTACAATGAGCAGTTCTTC.

This chain connects TRBV2 to TRBJ2-2; D assignment may be TRBD1 or TRBD2 (5 bases each). CDR1 is SNHLY and CDR2 is FYNNEI in the germline V gene. Deletions cut 6 bases from V and 10 bases from J, with 12 bases between. The CDR3 totals 12 residues. CDR3 nucleotides: TGTGCCAGCAGGAGGGGCAGAGAGGAGCTGTTTTTT. Translated: CASRRGREELFF.

The chain carries TRBV5-1 and TRBJ2-2; D possibly matches TRBD1 or TRBD2 (7 bases each). V gave up 3 bases and J gave up 5 bases, with 14 bases separating them. The length of the CDR3 is 15 residues. Germline assignment: CDR1 SGHRS and CDR2 YFSETQ. The CDR3 bases are TGCGCCAGCAGCTCCCGACAGGGAGGGACCGGGGAGCTGTTTTTT. It encodes CASSSRQGGTGELFF.

The V gene is TRBV6-6, the J gene TRBJ2-7, with D tentatively TRBD1 or TRBD2 (5 bases each). The CDR3 spans 13 residues. CDR1 is MNHNY, CDR2 SVGAGI, per germline (reference sequence). The V gene lost 2 bases and the J gene lost 6 bases, with 11 bases spanning the gap. CDR3 protein: CASSYRQGAEQYF. The CDR3 nucleotides are TGTGCCAGCAGTTACCGGCAGGGAGCCGAGCAGTACTTC.

This rearrangement joins TRBV4-1 to TRBJ2-2, with 7 nucleotides matching TRBD1. V gave up 1 base and J gave up 4 bases; unmatched junction bases: 12. The CDR3 is 18 residues long. Germline V gene data show CDR1 as MGHRA and CDR2 as YSYEKL. CDR3 amino acids: CASSQVLSRGTGTGELFF. For the CDR3, the DNA is TGCGCCAGCAGCCAAGTGCTTAGCAGGGGGACGGGCACCGGGGAGCTGTTTTTT.

Only a few counts were recorded for this clone. The chain has TRBV2 and TRBJ2-5; D possibly corresponds to TRBD1 (7 bases). The CDR3 consists of 14 residues. Germline CDR1 is SNHLY and CDR2 is FYNNEI. V was trimmed by 4 bases and J by 4 bases, leaving 13 bases between them. CDR3 nucleotides: TGTGCCAGCAGTGTCGGAGGGGGCGGAGAGACCCAGTACTTC. Translating it yields CASSVGGGGETQYF.

This clone was seen a few times. The chain carries TRBV5-1 and TRBJ2-7; 7 nucleotides line up with TRBD2. CDR3 length: 15 residues. The ends lost 0 bases at V and 5 bases at J; junction bases unmatched: 8. The germline gives CDR1 SGHRS, CDR2 YFSETQ. CDR3 in DNA: TGCGCCAGCAGCTTGGCGGGGGGACTATCGAACGAGCAGTACTTC. Translation: CASSLAGGLSNEQYF.

This rearrangement joins TRBV9 to TRBJ2-1, with D unresolved. This CDR3 has 16 amino acids. The ends were cut back, 3 bases at V and 0 bases at J, with 13 bases in the middle. The germline V gene has CDR1 SGDLS and CDR2 YYNGEE. For the CDR3, the DNA is TGTGCCAGCAGCGGAATAGCACAGAGCTCCTACAATGAGCAGTTCTTC. This translates into CASSGIAQSSYNEQFF.

This clone turned up a few times. This sequence joins TRBV11-2 and TRBJ1-2, with D unclear. The CDR3 has 12 amino acids. V lost 3 bases, J lost 3 bases, and 5 bases lay in between. Germline loops: CDR1 SGHAT, CDR2 FQNNGV. The CDR3 coding sequence is TGTGCCAGCAGCTTTTCGGACTATGGCTACACCTTC. Its protein product is CASSFSDYGYTF.

This clone was seen a few times. The V call is TRBV7-9, the J call TRBJ1-1; possible D gene TRBD1, 5 bases. The ends were cut back, 6 bases at V and 1 base at J, with 18 bases in the middle. CDR1 and CDR2 from the germline V gene are SEHNR and FQNEAQ (reference sequence). The length of the CDR3 is 16 residues. The CDR3 DNA reads TGTGCCAGCAGGGGAACACGGGACCGCAAGAACACTGAAGCTTTCTTT. The encoded protein is CASRGTRDRKNTEAFF.

The chain recombines TRBV27 with TRBJ2-7; no clear D. CDR3 size: 13 residues. CDR1 MNHEY and CDR2 SMNVEV come from the germline V gene (reference sequence). V was pared by 3 bases and J by 0 bases, with 6 bases between. CDR3 region: CASSFEFSYEQYF. The DNA for the CDR3 is TGTGCCAGCAGTTTCGAGTTCTCCTACGAGCAGTACTTC.

This clone was detected only a few times. This chain links TRBV5-1 with TRBJ2-7, with D unclear. CDR1 is SGHRS and CDR2 is YFSETQ in the germline V gene. CDR3 length: 14 amino acids. With 4 bases removed from V and 0 bases from J, the gap between germline ends came to 11 bases. CDR3 amino acids: CASSPDMYSYEQYF. CDR3 DNA: TGCGCCAGCAGCCCTGATATGTACTCCTACGAGCAGTACTTC.

This rearrangement joins TRBV6-5 to TRBJ2-7; 8 bases agree with TRBD1. CDR3 length: 15 residues. Germline trimming cut 8 bases from V and 5 bases from J; bases unmatched to any gene: 14. Germline loops: CDR1 MNHEY, CDR2 SVGAGI. The CDR3: CASHTTQGAVHEQYF. CDR3 nucleotide sequence: TGTGCCAGCCATACAACCCAGGGGGCGGTCCACGAGCAGTACTTC.

The table lists this clone with a few counts. This chain links TRBV27 with TRBJ2-2, with 12 bases that match TRBD1. Trimming at V came to 2 bases and at J to 1 base, leaving 5 bases not matched to a gene. This CDR3 contains 18 residues. CDR1 and CDR2 (germline): MNHEY, SMNVEV (reference sequence). In DNA, the CDR3 is TGTGCCAGCAGTTTACGGGGGACAGGGGGCCGGAACACCGGGGAGCTGTTTTTT. This translates into CASSLRGTGGRNTGELFF.

Points on this clone: The junction departs from the called germline gene at one end, perhaps through a read error. V and J are TRBV6-1 and TRBJ1-1, with D possibly being TRBD1 (5 bases). The CDR3 contains 15 residues. CDR1 is MNHNS and CDR2 is SASEGT in the germline V gene. CDR3 protein: CAGSATPGVFAEAFF. CDR3 sequence (DNA): TGTGCCGGCAGTGCGACGCCGGGGGTATTCGCTGAAGCTTTCTTT.

The CDR3 region is CASYPPGGAGTEAFF. The CDR3 DNA reads as TGCGCCAGTTATCCCCCCGGTGGGGCAGGGACTGAAGCTTTCTTT. The V call is TRBV5-1, the J call TRBJ1-1; TRBD1 might be the D (5 bases). The germline gives CDR1 SGHRS, CDR2 YFSETQ. The germline V and J ends were trimmed by 8 bases and 5 bases, with 22 bases remaining between them. This CDR3 has 15 amino acids.

J is TRBJ2-5 and V is TRBV5-8; 10 nucleotides line up with TRBD1. V was clipped by 4 bases and J by 3 bases; unmatched bases: 12. Germline values: CDR1 SGHTS, CDR2 YDEGEE. The length of the CDR3 is 17 residues. CDR3: CASSGGQGLTTKETQYF. CDR3 sequence (DNA): TGTGCCAGCAGCGGGGGACAGGGGCTAACAACTAAAGAGACCCAGTACTTC.